What follows are 7 T cell receptor beta chains derived from one specimen sequenced in a study of shared clonotypes between healthy human individuals. Repertoires were generated with immunoSEQ multiplex PCR, while TCRdb's copy carries only in-frame clones and drops some. The sample holds roughly 2,000,000 clones, about 95% seen once. CD45RO-negative cells were positively selected for CCR7, leaving out terminally differentiated effector memory CD45RA+ cells. What was sequenced was naive CD8+ T cells sorted from blood. These receptors came from a man between 18 and 29 years old in good health.

The V call is TRBV2, the J call TRBJ2-3, with 13 bases lining up with TRBD2. Germline CDR1 reads SNHLY; CDR2 reads FYNNEI. The junction had 9 bases not matched to a gene; V was cut back by 6 bases and J by 0 bases. The CDR3 is 18 residues long. The CDR3 protein is CASSERLAGGLSTDTQYF. The CDR3 DNA sequence: TGTGCCAGCAGCGAACGACTAGCGGGAGGACTTAGCACAGATACGCAGTATTTT. Variable domain in full (rest from reference TRBV2 and TRBJ2-3): EPEVTQTPSHQVTQMGQEVILRCVPISNHLYFYWYRQILGQKVEFLVSFYNNEISEKSEIFDDQFSVERPDGSNFTLKIRSTKLEDSAMYFCASSERLAGGLSTDTQYFGPGTRLTVL.

The J gene is TRBJ1-4, the V gene TRBV19; 7 bases match TRBD1. This CDR3 spans 13 amino acids. Trimming removed 5 bases from V and 8 bases from J; junction bases left unmatched: 5. The germline V gene encodes CDR1 LNHDA and CDR2 SQIVND (reference sequence). The CDR3 region has the DNA TGTGCCAGTAGTCAAGGGACAGTGGAAAAACTGTTTTTT. Its translation is CASSQGTVEKLFF.

The chain has TRBV27 and TRBJ2-1; TRBD1 is a possible D gene (6 bases). The CDR3 is 14 residues long. With 2 bases removed from V and 4 bases from J, the gap between germline ends came to 9 bases. Germline V gene lookup returns CDR1 MNHEY and CDR2 SMNVEV (reference sequence). CDR3: CASSLSDRYNEQFF. The CDR3 nucleotides read TGTGCCAGCAGTTTAAGTGACAGGTACAATGAGCAGTTCTTC.

The V gene is TRBV5-5, the J gene TRBJ1-1; TRBD1 agrees at 8 bases. The CDR3 runs 14 residues. Losses at the gene ends were 0 bases for V and 5 bases for J; bases not matched to a gene: 3. Germline V gene lookup returns CDR1 SGHKS and CDR2 YYEKEE (reference sequence). CDR3 in amino acids: CASSLGQGYTEAFF. For the CDR3, the DNA is TGTGCCAGCAGCTTGGGACAGGGGTATACTGAAGCTTTCTTT.

The chain joins TRBV19 to TRBJ2-7, with TRBD2 matching over 12 bases. V lost 4 bases, J lost 6 bases, and 7 bases stayed unmatched. CDR1 is LNHDA, CDR2 SQIVND, per germline (reference sequence). CDR3 length: 15 amino acids. The DNA of the CDR3 is TGTGCCAGTAGTACCCTAGCGGGGGGGCTCTCCGAGCAGTACTTC. It specifies CASSTLAGGLSEQYF.

This chain uses TRBV5-6 with TRBJ2-3; 10 bases agree with TRBD2. The germline CDR1 and CDR2 sequences are SGHDT and YYEEEE. CDR3 length: 15 amino acids. V was clipped by 4 bases and J by 4 bases; unmatched bases: 6. The CDR3 DNA is TGTGCCAGCAGCCCCACTAGCGGGGAGGCAGATACGCAGTATTTT. It yields the protein CASSPTSGEADTQYF.

The chain joins TRBV2 to TRBJ2-1; 9 bases agree with TRBD1. Germline V lookup: CDR1 SNHLY, CDR2 FYNNEI. The CDR3 spans 14 residues. Trimming removed 9 bases from V and 5 bases from J; junction bases left unmatched: 8. The CDR3 here is CARQSRDRDNEQFF. The CDR3, as DNA: TGTGCCAGACAGTCCCGGGACAGGGACAATGAGCAGTTCTTC.